These T cell receptor beta chains were read from a single sample in a study of chemoradiotherapy in HPV16-positive cancers. Assay used: immunoSEQ multiplex PCR; TCRdb lists only in-frame clones, some missing. The table lists 25,000 to 35,000 clones, 88% of them singletons. The material was blood, obtained from a patient who underwent chemoradiotherapy. The receptor set was obtained from a human donor with HPV-associated anogenital cancer. The CDR3 runs from the conserved cysteine through the conserved F or W. Each record gives: D gene, V gene, clone size, J gene, CDR3 protein, CDR3 DNA. A D gene is named only where the DNA matches it firmly. Only part of the rows carry a size: once, few, many, or a class if the clone is expanded.

d_call: -
v_call: TRBV6-6
clone_size: -
j_call: TRBJ1-5
cdr3_aa: CASSSGTELAPQHF
cdr3_nt: TGTGCCAGCAGTTCTGGGACCGAGTTGGCGCCCCAGCATTTT

d_call: -
v_call: TRBV7-8
clone_size: -
j_call: TRBJ1-1
cdr3_aa: CASSLGIPTEAFF
cdr3_nt: TGTGCCAGCAGCTTAGGCATCCCCACTGAAGCTTTCTTT

d_call: TRBD2
v_call: TRBV7-3
clone_size: -
j_call: TRBJ2-1
cdr3_aa: CASSFRGGSSYNEQFF
cdr3_nt: TGTGCCAGCAGCTTCCGCGGGGGGTCCTCCTACAATGAGCAGTTCTTC

d_call: TRBD1
v_call: TRBV30
clone_size: -
j_call: TRBJ1-6
cdr3_aa: CAWSSTGGVSPLHF
cdr3_nt: TGTGCCTGGAGTTCGACAGGGGGGGTTTCACCCCTCCACTTT

d_call: -
v_call: TRBV19
clone_size: -
j_call: TRBJ2-1
cdr3_aa: CASSINSGTEQFF
cdr3_nt: TGTGCCAGTAGTATAAACTCCGGGACCGAGCAGTTCTTC

d_call: -
v_call: TRBV7-6
clone_size: -
j_call: TRBJ1-1
cdr3_aa: CASSLEAPRGKETEAFF
cdr3_nt: TGTGCCAGCAGCTTAGAGGCCCCGAGGGGGAAAGAGACTGAAGCTTTCTTT

d_call: TRBD1
v_call: TRBV5-1
clone_size: -
j_call: TRBJ2-3
cdr3_aa: CASSLGQGSTDTQYF
cdr3_nt: TGCGCCAGCAGCCTGGGACAGGGGAGCACAGATACGCAGTATTTT

d_call: TRBD1
v_call: TRBV7-7
clone_size: once
j_call: TRBJ2-2
cdr3_aa: CASSSPRGQGSPGELFF
cdr3_nt: TGTGCTAGCAGCTCCCCGCGGGGACAGGGTTCACCCGGGGAGCTGTTTTTT

d_call: TRBD2
v_call: TRBV4-1
clone_size: -
j_call: TRBJ2-2
cdr3_aa: CASSQDFLAGHKNTGELFF
cdr3_nt: TGCGCCAGCAGCCAAGATTTTTTAGCGGGACACAAGAACACCGGGGAGCTGTTTTTT

d_call: TRBD1
v_call: TRBV5-6
clone_size: few
j_call: TRBJ1-2
cdr3_aa: CASSLAVGQGSRGYTF
cdr3_nt: TGTGCCAGCAGCTTGGCGGTGGGACAGGGGTCGCGAGGCTACACCTTC

d_call: -
v_call: TRBV19
clone_size: -
j_call: TRBJ1-4
cdr3_aa: CASSYRLSNEKLFF
cdr3_nt: TGTGCCAGTTCCTACAGGCTTAGTAATGAAAAACTGTTTTTT

d_call: -
v_call: TRBV5-4
clone_size: -
j_call: TRBJ2-2
cdr3_aa: CASKEGHTGELFF
cdr3_nt: TGTGCCAGCAAGGAGGGTCACACCGGGGAGCTGTTTTTT

d_call: TRBD1
v_call: TRBV29-1
clone_size: -
j_call: TRBJ2-5
cdr3_aa: CSVEVGSTGGATQYF
cdr3_nt: TGCAGCGTTGAGGTGGGATCAACAGGGGGCGCAACCCAGTACTTC

d_call: -
v_call: TRBV13
clone_size: -
j_call: TRBJ1-5
cdr3_aa: CASSSRGGNQPQHF
cdr3_nt: TGTGCCAGCAGCTCTAGGGGGGGCAATCAGCCCCAGCATTTT

d_call: -
v_call: TRBV5-5
clone_size: -
j_call: TRBJ2-3
cdr3_aa: CASSLATDYTDTQYF
cdr3_nt: TGTGCCAGCAGCTTGGCTACAGATTACACAGATACGCAGTATTTT

d_call: -
v_call: TRBV5-5
clone_size: -
j_call: TRBJ1-5
cdr3_aa: CASQATPYSNQPQHF
cdr3_nt: TGTGCCAGTCAAGCTACACCCTATAGCAATCAGCCCCAGCATTTT

d_call: TRBD1
v_call: TRBV7-9
clone_size: -
j_call: TRBJ2-7
cdr3_aa: CASSYNRDRVHEQYF
cdr3_nt: TGTGCCAGCAGTTATAACAGGGACAGGGTCCACGAGCAGTACTTC

d_call: TRBD1
v_call: TRBV28
clone_size: -
j_call: TRBJ1-1
cdr3_aa: CASTGDRGTEAFF
cdr3_nt: TGTGCCAGCACCGGGGACAGGGGTACTGAAGCTTTCTTT

d_call: -
v_call: TRBV6-5
clone_size: -
j_call: TRBJ1-2
cdr3_aa: CASSYATGYGYTF
cdr3_nt: TGTGCCAGCAGTTACGCTACAGGGTATGGCTACACCTTC

d_call: -
v_call: TRBV5-1
clone_size: -
j_call: TRBJ2-4
cdr3_aa: CASSSDALAKNIQYF
cdr3_nt: TGCGCCAGCAGCTCAGACGCCTTAGCCAAAAACATTCAGTACTTC

d_call: -
v_call: TRBV2
clone_size: -
j_call: TRBJ2-5
cdr3_aa: CASREPTGYQETQYF
cdr3_nt: TGTGCCAGCAGGGAGCCCACCGGGTACCAAGAGACCCAGTACTTC

d_call: -
v_call: TRBV25-1
clone_size: -
j_call: TRBJ2-5
cdr3_aa: CASSEYNPETQYF
cdr3_nt: TGTGCCAGCAGTGAATATAACCCCGAGACCCAGTACTTC

d_call: -
v_call: TRBV19
clone_size: -
j_call: TRBJ1-5
cdr3_aa: CASSPGFNQPQHF
cdr3_nt: TGTGCCAGTAGTCCCGGTTTCAATCAGCCCCAGCATTTT

d_call: TRBD2
v_call: TRBV5-4
clone_size: -
j_call: TRBJ2-1
cdr3_aa: CASSLPSGSVDEQFF
cdr3_nt: TGTGCCAGCAGCTTGCCGAGCGGGAGTGTGGATGAGCAGTTCTTC